This paragraph reports one T cell receptor beta chain. The sample is drawn from a study of CD8 T cells in acute hepatitis C reinfection. With 0 bases removed from V and 3 bases from J, the gap between germline ends came to 4 bases. Germline V gene sequence: CDR1 SGHVS, CDR2 FNYEAQ. The CDR3 spans 13 residues. Assay used: immunoSEQ multiplex PCR; TCRdb lists only in-frame clones, some missing. Among about 38,000 clones listed, approximately 83% were seen once. The sample's time point: naive CD8 control sorted from an acute-time-point sample. The V call is TRBV7-6, the J call TRBJ2-3; D gene ambiguous. The receptor was isolated from a woman aged 18-29 years who spontaneously cleared hepatitis C infection. Sequencing was performed on naive CD8+ T cells from PBMCs. CDR3 sequence reads: CASSLANTDTQYF. Written as DNA, the CDR3 is TGTGCCAGCAGCTTAGCGAATACAGATACGCAGTATTTT.